A single T cell receptor beta chain is shown here with its context. Its antigen remains unidentified. Nothing much larger sits one base from this clone, and base qualities are not available. The sample originates from a study of OX40 agonist ivuxolimab in advanced cancers. At the level of the whole study: Ivuxolimab was an agonistic, fully human IgG2 monoclonal antibody directed against OX40 (CD134), a costimulatory receptor. Intravenous ivuxolimab was administered to patients every 2 weeks at six dose levels: 0.01, 0.1, 0.3, 1.5, 3 and 10 mg/kg. Of the roughly 53 patients in dose escalation, about 20 had hepatocellular carcinoma, about 15 had melanoma, 9 had renal cell carcinoma and 9 had head and neck cancer. A male proportion of around 80% and a mean age of about 60 years, ranging from about 20 to 80, were recorded for the dose-escalation cohort. Patients were allowed to have had prior anti-PD-1, anti-PD-L1 or anti-CTLA-4 therapy, and roughly 40% of the dose-escalation patients had been treated with checkpoint inhibitors. Partial responses occurred in three dose-escalation patients, of whom one had hepatocellular carcinoma and two had cutaneous melanoma. The point of sequencing TCRbeta in the periphery was to test whether ivuxolimab changed TCR sequence diversity and drove clonal T-cell expansion. The monotherapy dose-escalation portion (N of about 50 patients) of the phase I ivuxolimab trial is reported in the paper. General study outcomes and caveats: On average, CD8+ T cells showed more expanded clones than CD4+ T cells after ivuxolimab. The antigen specificity of the peripheral T cells that underwent clonal expansion was not determined. Low levels of normalized T-cell clonal expansion were also seen in some patients who did not respond. At doses from 0.1 to 3.0 mg/kg, clonal expansion was seen in both CD4+ and CD8+ blood T cells between baseline and week 6. In partial responders in the 0.1-3.0 mg/kg groups, normalized peripheral clonal expansion was found to be among the lowest, especially among CD8+ T cells.

For sequencing of the TCRbeta CDR3 region, genomic DNA was extracted from the sorted cells. TCRbeta CDR3 regions were sequenced using the immunoSEQ Assay. TCRdb re-hosts the immuneACCESS table, in-frame sequences only. Its copies lack some clones; in the studies checked, an unresolved V gene accounts for under half of them, and the cause for the rest is not known. The sample contains approximately 88,000 clones, nearly 90% of them found a single time. Clones ranked in the top ten supply approximately 0.3% of the sample. The CDR3 contains 18 residues, cysteine and phenylalanine counted. Only the CDR3 region is kept as DNA, spanning 54 bases read in frame from base 1. The trial excluded patients who had a history of autoimmune disease or who were on systemic immunosuppression. Peripheral blood for TCR sequencing was collected from all dose cohorts at baseline, on cycle 4 day 1, and on cycle 7 day 1. Samples were obtained from an open-label, multicenter, first-in-human phase I dose-escalation trial of ivuxolimab. Adults with locally advanced or metastatic melanoma, renal cell carcinoma, hepatocellular carcinoma or head and neck squamous cell carcinoma were enrolled in the trial. CD4+ and CD8+ T cells were sorted separately from peripheral blood before TCR sequencing.

The rearrangement joined TRBV12-2 to TRBJ2-2. TRBV12-2 is shown as a pseudogene. The specimen comprised CD4+ or CD8+ T cells sorted from blood, sampled in a trial of the OX40 agonist ivuxolimab. The source of this sequence is an adult with an advanced solid tumor such as melanoma, head and neck, liver or kidney cancer. The DNA sequence reads TGTGCAAGTCGCTCATACGGTGGGGAACGCATTCGTACCGGGGAGCTGTTTTTT. This is translated as CASRSYGGERIRTGELFF.